The 25 T cell receptor beta chains listed next were all sequenced from one sample in a study of OX40 agonist ivuxolimab in advanced cancers. The protocol was immunoSEQ multiplex PCR, while the TCRdb copy is restricted to in-frame clones and leaves out a portion. The data contain roughly 18,000 clones, around 85% of them singletons. The sequencing used CD4+ or CD8+ T cells sorted from blood, collected in a trial of the OX40 agonist ivuxolimab. The source is an adult with an advanced solid tumor such as melanoma, head and neck, liver or kidney cancer.

The rearrangement joins TRBV4-1 to TRBJ1-1, with 9 bases lining up with TRBD1. Trimming took 3 bases from V and 1 from J; bases not matched to a gene: 3. The germline CDR1 and CDR2 sequences are MGHRA and YSYEKL. The CDR3 loop spans 15 amino acids. CDR3 in DNA: TGCGCCAGCAGCCAGGAGGGACAGGGGAACACTGAAGCTTTCTTT. Its translation is CASSQEGQGNTEAFF.

The gene calls are TRBV6-5 and TRBJ2-5; tentative D call: TRBD2 (5 bases). Germline values: CDR1 MNHEY, CDR2 SVGAGI. The CDR3 runs 12 residues. V shed 6 bases and J shed 5 bases, with 10 bases lying between them. CDR3: CASSPGGETQYF. The CDR3 DNA is TGTGCCAGCAGCCCTGGCGGGGAGACCCAGTACTTC.

V gene TRBV19 combines with J gene TRBJ2-1, with D possibly TRBD1 on 5 matching bases. The CDR3 runs to 14 residues. CDR1 is LNHDA, CDR2 SQIVND, per germline (reference sequence). V was clipped by 8 bases and J by 4 bases, with 15 bases between them. CDR3 residues: CASGPRQNYNEQFF. In DNA, the CDR3 is TGTGCCAGTGGTCCTAGACAGAATTACAATGAGCAGTTCTTC.

The V call is TRBV13, the J call TRBJ2-4, with D unclear. Germline-derived CDR1 and CDR2 are PRHDT and FYEKMQ (reference sequence). The CDR3 totals 15 residues. V was pared by 5 bases and J by 0 bases, with 11 bases between. CDR3 sequence (DNA): TGTGCCAGCAGCATGAGGACCCGAGCCAAAAACATTCAGTACTTC. This codes for CASSMRTRAKNIQYF.

DNA of the CDR3: TGTGCCAGCAGCAAAGGGACATCCTACGAGCAGTACTTC. It translates to CASSKGTSYEQYF. V gene TRBV21-1 combines with J gene TRBJ2-7; the tabulated D call, TRBD1, remains unverified against the DNA. TRBV21-1 is annotated as a pseudogene. The CDR3 spans 13 residues.

V gene TRBV2 combines with J gene TRBJ2-3, with TRBD2 matching 11 bases. V was clipped by 6 bases and J by 6 bases; unmatched bases: 8. From germline, CDR1 is SNHLY and CDR2 FYNNEI. The CDR3 runs to 15 residues. CDR3 DNA: TGTGCCAGCAGAGCGACTAGCGGGGAATGGGATACGCAGTATTTT. Amino acid sequence: CASRATSGEWDTQYF.

The chain joins TRBV5-4 to TRBJ2-7; 15 bases are shared with TRBD2. The CDR3 runs to 15 residues. The ends lost 2 bases at V and 4 bases at J; junction bases unmatched: 1. Germline V CDR1 and CDR2: SGHNT, YYREEE (reference sequence). The CDR3 DNA sequence: TGTGCCAGCAGCTTAGGACTAGCGGGAGGGTACGAGCAGTACTTC. Translation: CASSLGLAGGYEQYF.

V and J are TRBV7-9 and TRBJ1-6; a weak D match, TRBD1 (5 bases). This CDR3 comprises 14 residues. Trimming removed 5 bases at V and 8 bases at J, with 13 bases between. Germline-derived CDR1 and CDR2 are SEHNR and FQNEAQ (reference sequence). As DNA, the CDR3 is TGTGCCAGCAGCCCGAGAGGGGCCCATTCACCCCTCCACTTT. Residues: CASSPRGAHSPLHF.

The chain employs TRBV9 and TRBJ2-7, with 8 nucleotides matching TRBD1. With 3 bases clipped from V and 3 bases from J, the junction kept 14 bases outside the gene matches. Germline V gene lookup returns CDR1 SGDLS and CDR2 YYNGEE. The CDR3 spans 17 residues. The CDR3 loop is CASSGQDRGQGNYEQYF. CDR3 DNA sequence: TGTGCCAGCAGCGGACAAGACAGAGGACAGGGAAACTACGAGCAGTACTTC. The full variable domain, rest sourced from reference TRBV9 and TRBJ2-7, is DSGVTQTPKHLITATGQRVTLRCSPRSGDLSVYWYQQSLDQGLQFLIQYYNGEERAKGNILERFSAQQFPDLHSELNLSSLELGDSALYFCASSGQDRGQGNYEQYFGPGTRLTVT.

V usage is TRBV15 and J usage is TRBJ2-1, with 12 bases lining up with TRBD2. The V gene's germline CDR1 is LNHNV and CDR2 YYDKDF (reference sequence). After removal of 0 bases from V and 4 bases from J, the junction contained 16 bases not matched to a gene. The CDR3 runs to 21 residues. Here the CDR3 reads CATSRDKMETSGSRGYNEQFF. The CDR3 nucleotides are TGTGCCACCAGCAGAGATAAAATGGAGACTAGCGGGAGTAGGGGATACAATGAGCAGTTCTTC.

This clone was detected only a few times. Here the CDR3 reads CASSLGTSWFF. CDR3 DNA sequence: TGTGCCAGCAGCCTAGGGACTAGCTGGTTCTTC. This sequence joins TRBV7-9 and TRBJ2-1, with 9 nucleotides matching TRBD2. The ends lost 5 bases at V and 15 bases at J; junction bases unmatched: 5. The CDR3 sequence is 11 residues long. Germline lookup yields CDR1 SEHNR and CDR2 FQNEAQ (reference sequence).

The gene calls are TRBV6-1 and TRBJ1-5, with TRBD1 matching 9 bases. J lost 6 bases, V lost 3 bases, and 12 bases had no gene match. The germline gives CDR1 MNHNS, CDR2 SASEGT. This CDR3 is built from 17 residues. The CDR3 sequence: CASSDGSGTGPVQPQHF. The DNA for the CDR3 is TGTGCCAGCAGTGACGGATCCGGGACAGGGCCCGTTCAGCCCCAGCATTTT.

This chain joins TRBV7-9 and TRBJ2-3; D call uncertain. The ends were cut back, 2 bases at V and 10 bases at J, with 10 bases in the middle. This CDR3 contains 12 residues. From germline, CDR1 is SEHNR and CDR2 FQNEAQ (reference sequence). The CDR3 nucleotides are TGTGCCAGCAGCTTAAGAAGCCGAGCGCAGTATTTT. It encodes CASSLRSRAQYF.

V usage is TRBV7-7 and J usage is TRBJ2-1; D is possibly TRBD1 (6 bases). The CDR3 has 11 amino acids. V was cut by 4 bases and J by 10 bases, with 8 bases left in between. CDR1 SSHAT and CDR2 FNYEAQ come from the germline V gene (reference sequence). The CDR3 is CASSSGTEQFF. CDR3 DNA: TGTGCCAGCAGCTCCGGGACAGAGCAGTTCTTC.

The rearrangement links TRBV28 to TRBJ2-5, with D perhaps TRBD1 (6 bases). V was shortened by 5 bases and J by 5 bases, with 15 bases between the two germline ends. CDR3 length: 14 amino acids. Germline values: CDR1 MDHEN, CDR2 SYDVKM. CDR3 region: CASSIQGSGETQYF. The CDR3 nucleotides read TGTGCCAGCAGTATCCAGGGGTCAGGGGAGACCCAGTACTTC.

The rearrangement links TRBV29-1 to TRBJ2-1, with TRBD2 matching 10 bases. Germline CDR1 reads SQVTM; CDR2 reads ANQGSEA. The CDR3 is 15 amino acids. V was pared by 1 base and J by 7 bases, with 7 bases of the junction left unmatched. The CDR3 reads CSVEVVSGGENEQFF. The CDR3, as DNA: TGCAGCGTTGAAGTTGTGAGCGGGGGGGAGAATGAGCAGTTCTTC.

This clone was counted a few times. This chain connects TRBV6-1 to TRBJ2-7; 11 bases agree with TRBD2. J was trimmed by 3 bases and V by 2 bases; bases with no gene match: 3. The CDR3 sequence is 15 residues long. The germline gives CDR1 MNHNS, CDR2 SASEGT. This chain's CDR3 is CASSETSGGYYEQYF. DNA of the CDR3: TGTGCCAGCAGTGAAACTAGCGGGGGTTACTACGAGCAGTACTTC.

This clone is judged large (0.1 to 1%). V is TRBV19 and J is TRBJ1-1; the match to TRBD1 covers 9 bases. Germline CDR1 LNHDA, CDR2 SQIVND (reference sequence). V dropped 5 bases and J dropped 4; count of bases not matched to a gene: 8. CDR3 length: 15 amino acids. For the CDR3, the DNA is TGTGCCAGTAGTTTAACAGGGGGCGCATCCACTGAAGCTTTCTTT. This encodes CASSLTGGASTEAFF.

This rearrangement joins TRBV18 to TRBJ2-1, with D possibly being TRBD1 (5 bases). CDR3 length: 14 residues. The germline gives CDR1 KGHSH, CDR2 LQKENI. Between the trimmed V and J ends, which lost 3 bases and 12 bases, there was a span of 18 bases. The CDR3: CASSPPTHGQGQFF. CDR3 bases: TGTGCCAGCTCACCCCCAACCCATGGGCAGGGGCAGTTCTTC. The full variable domain, with the rest looked up from reference TRBV18 and TRBJ2-1, is NAGVMQNPRHLVRRRGQEARLRCSPMKGHSHVYWYRQLPEEGLKFMVYLQKENIIDESGMPKERFSAEFPKEGPSILRIQQVVRGDSAAYFCASSPPTHGQGQFFGPGTRLTVL.

The chain recombines TRBV6-1 with TRBJ2-2; 7 positions match TRBD1. V was pared by 5 bases and J by 7 bases, with 7 bases of the junction left unmatched. The CDR3 is 14 residues long. CDR1 and CDR2 from the germline V gene are MNHNS and SASEGT. CDR3 in DNA: TGTGCCAGCAGTCGAACAGGGGCGGGCGGGGAGCTGTTTTTT. Its translation: CASSRTGAGGELFF.

The rearrangement joins TRBV7-3 to TRBJ2-5; 10 bases align to TRBD1. Germline assignment: CDR1 SGHTA and CDR2 FQGTGA. V dropped 5 bases and J dropped 4; count of bases not matched to a gene: 7. This CDR3 is built from 15 residues. This CDR3 reads CASSPGTGARETQYF. The CDR3 region has the DNA TGTGCCAGCAGCCCCGGGACAGGGGCACGAGAGACCCAGTACTTC.

V usage is TRBV11-2 and J usage is TRBJ2-7, with 8 bases aligning to TRBD1. This CDR3 comprises 13 residues. Germline loops: CDR1 SGHAT, CDR2 FQNNGV. Trimming took 3 bases from V and 7 from J; bases not matched to a gene: 5. CDR3 sequence reads: CASSFGQGDEQYF. The CDR3 DNA sequence: TGTGCCAGCAGCTTCGGACAGGGAGATGAGCAGTACTTC. Complete variable domain (other parts from reference TRBV11-2 and TRBJ2-7): EAGVAQSPRYKIIEKRQSVAFWCNPISGHATLYWYQQILGQGPKLLIQFQNNGVVDDSQLPKDRFSAERLKGVDSTLKIQPAKLEDSAVYLCASSFGQGDEQYFGPGTRLTVT.

This clone was counted between two and nine times. J is TRBJ1-5 and V is TRBV5-1; no clear D gene. The CDR3 totals 13 residues. Germline values: CDR1 SGHRS, CDR2 YFSETQ. Trimming cost V 1 base and J 7 bases, with 9 bases left between them. The CDR3 loop reads CASSLLGFQPQHF. The CDR3 DNA is TGCGCCAGCAGCTTGCTGGGGTTCCAGCCCCAGCATTTT. Combining the CDR3 with reference TRBV5-1 and TRBJ1-5 gives the whole variable domain KAGVTQTPRYLIKTRGQQVTLSCSPISGHRSVSWYQQTPGQGLQFLFEYFSETQRNKGNFPGRFSGRQFSNSRSEMNVSTLELGDSALYLCASSLLGFQPQHFGDGTRLSIL.

This rearrangement joins TRBV27 to TRBJ2-3; 15 bases agree with TRBD2. The trim removed 2 bases at V and 3 bases at J, leaving 0 bases unmatched. The CDR3 length is 16 residues. Germline V gene data show CDR1 as MNHEY and CDR2 as SMNVEV (reference sequence). The CDR3 loop is CASSLGLAGGTDTQYF. DNA for the CDR3: TGTGCCAGCAGTTTAGGACTAGCGGGAGGGACAGATACGCAGTATTTT.

V is TRBV4-1 and J is TRBJ2-7; 9 bases match TRBD1. This CDR3 is 15 amino acids long. V was clipped by 5 bases and J by 0 bases; unmatched bases: 5. Germline V lookup: CDR1 MGHRA, CDR2 YSYEKL. The CDR3 spells CASSSGQGSSYEQYF. CDR3 bases: TGCGCCAGCAGCTCAGGACAGGGGAGCTCCTACGAGCAGTACTTC.